Below are 26 T cell receptor beta chains sequenced from a single sample in a study of blood T cell repertoires in COVID-19. Assay used: immunoSEQ multiplex PCR; TCRdb lists only in-frame clones, some missing. The sample gives around 80,000 clones, 83% of which show up once; roughly 30% is in the top ten. Sample: peripheral blood. These receptors all stem from a woman of 80 years or more with acute or convalescent COVID-19.

The chain carries TRBV5-1 and TRBJ2-1; D is unresolved. V lost 1 base and J lost 5, with 7 bases in between. The CDR3 spans 13 residues. Germline CDR1 and CDR2: SGHRS and YFSETQ. The CDR3 sequence is CASSLISNNEQFF. For the CDR3, the DNA is TGCGCCAGCAGCTTGATCAGTAACAATGAGCAGTTCTTC.

This chain joins TRBV7-2 and TRBJ2-3; maybe TRBD2 (6 bases). Between the trimmed V and J ends, which lost 5 bases and 2 bases, there was a span of 11 bases. Germline lookup yields CDR1 SGHTA and CDR2 FQGNSA. The CDR3 covers 14 residues. In DNA form, the CDR3 reads TGTGCCAGCAGCCTGGCGGGGTACACAGATACGCAGTATTTT. Its protein is CASSLAGYTDTQYF.

V and J are TRBV3-1 (or the pseudogene TRBV3-2) and TRBJ2-7; 11 positions agree with TRBD2. Germline trimming cut 4 bases from V and 2 bases from J; bases unmatched to any gene: 7. Germline V gene data show CDR1 as LGHDT and CDR2 as YNNKEL (reference sequence). This CDR3 contains 16 residues. CDR3 DNA sequence: TGTGCCAGCAGCCCGGAGCCGACTAGCGGGACCTACGAGCAGTACTTC. This encodes CASSPEPTSGTYEQYF.

The chain couples TRBV19 to TRBJ1-5, with 7 bases that match TRBD1. Losses at the gene ends were 7 bases for V and 6 bases for J; bases not matched to a gene: 9. Germline-derived CDR1 and CDR2 are LNHDA and SQIVND (reference sequence). The CDR3 loop spans 14 amino acids. The CDR3 DNA sequence: TGTGCCAGTACCCCCCGGGACAGTTTTCAGCCCCAGCATTTT. Its protein is CASTPRDSFQPQHF.

This chain joins TRBV3-1 (or the pseudogene TRBV3-2) and TRBJ2-7; D is uncertain. This CDR3 has 13 amino acids. The V end was cut by 3 bases, the J end by 7 bases, with 13 bases between. The V gene's germline CDR1 is LGHDT and CDR2 YNNKEL (reference sequence). Here the CDR3 reads CASSQDEAREQYF. CDR3 DNA: TGTGCCAGCAGCCAGGATGAGGCGAGGGAGCAGTACTTC.

The genes are TRBV4-2 and TRBJ2-4; 7 bases are a match to TRBD2. Germline V CDR1 and CDR2: LGHNA, YNFKEQ. V gave up 7 bases and J gave up 7 bases; unmatched junction bases: 7. The CDR3 spans 13 residues. The CDR3 region is CASNADGGNIQYF. The DNA for the CDR3 is TGTGCCAGCAACGCGGACGGGGGGAACATTCAGTACTTC.

The chain carries TRBV30 and TRBJ2-5; 7 positions match TRBD2. CDR3 length equals 14 residues. In germline, CDR1 is GTSNPN, CDR2 SVGIG (reference sequence). V was clipped by 4 bases and J by 8 bases; unmatched bases: 13. In nucleotides, the CDR3 is TGTGCCTGGATGGACTCGGGGGGATCCGGTACCCAGTACTTC. Its protein is CAWMDSGGSGTQYF.

The chain has TRBV5-1 and TRBJ2-2; 12 nucleotides align to TRBD2. The V and J ends lost 0 bases and 4 bases, in that order; junction bases with no gene match: 4. The CDR3 sequence is 17 residues long. Germline CDR1 and CDR2: SGHRS and YFSETQ. The CDR3 nucleotides read TGCGCCAGCAGCTTGGGACTAGCGGGAGTGGGCACCGGGGAGCTGTTTTTT. It is translated as CASSLGLAGVGTGELFF. Based on the CDR3 plus reference TRBV5-1 and TRBJ2-2, the full variable domain is KAGVTQTPRYLIKTRGQQVTLSCSPISGHRSVSWYQQTPGQGLQFLFEYFSETQRNKGNFPGRFSGRQFSNSRSEMNVSTLELGDSALYLCASSLGLAGVGTGELFFGEGSRLTVL.

The CDR3 is CASSVGTGDQPQHF. The CDR3 DNA sequence: TGCGCCAGCAGCGTAGGGACAGGGGATCAGCCCCAGCATTTT. V is TRBV5-1 and J is TRBJ1-5; 10 nucleotides agree with TRBD1. CDR3 length: 14 residues. Germline CDR1 and CDR2: SGHRS and YFSETQ. The junction had 3 bases not matched to a gene; V was cut back by 4 bases and J by 5 bases.

The chain has TRBV6-2 or TRBV6-3 and TRBJ2-1; TRBD2 might be the D (6 bases). Trimming shortened V by 5 bases and J by 7 bases, and 18 bases separated the two germline ends. This CDR3 is built from 15 residues. Per germline, CDR1 MNHEY and CDR2 SVGEGT. The CDR3 is CASSGRPGGPNEQFF. CDR3 DNA: TGTGCCAGCAGTGGAAGGCCCGGAGGGCCTAATGAGCAGTTCTTC.

The genes are TRBV6-5 and TRBJ2-3; no clear D gene. The V gene lost 6 bases and the J gene lost 0 bases, with 7 bases spanning the gap. Germline CDR1 and CDR2: MNHEY and SVGAGI. The CDR3 is made up of 13 amino acids. The CDR3 loop is CASRQLSTDTQYF. The CDR3 DNA is TGTGCCAGCAGACAGCTAAGCACAGATACGCAGTATTTT.

The chain employs TRBV7-2 and TRBJ2-7; TRBD2 agrees at 10 bases. This CDR3 has 15 amino acids. With 1 base clipped from V and 7 bases from J, the junction kept 7 bases outside the gene matches. The germline V gene encodes CDR1 SGHTA and CDR2 FQGNSA. CDR3: CASSLDLAGVGEQYF. The DNA for the CDR3 is TGTGCCAGCAGCTTAGATCTAGCGGGAGTGGGGGAGCAGTACTTC.

The J gene is TRBJ1-1, the V gene TRBV10-2; D unresolved. The length of the CDR3 is 13 residues. Deletions cut 5 bases from V and 1 base from J, with 8 bases between. The germline CDR1 and CDR2 sequences are WSHSY and SAAADI. CDR3 DNA sequence: TGCGCCAGCAGTCCGGGGAAGAACACTGAAGCTTTCTTT. It specifies CASSPGKNTEAFF.

This clone appeared once. The chain combines TRBV5-8 with TRBJ1-5; 10 bases agree with TRBD1. From germline, CDR1 is SGHTS and CDR2 YDEGEE. V lost 4 bases and J lost 4; bases outside the gene matches: 8. This CDR3 comprises 16 residues. CDR3 residues: CASSQMTGGHNQPQHF. The CDR3 DNA reads as TGTGCCAGCAGCCAAATGACAGGGGGCCATAATCAGCCCCAGCATTTT.

This clone was picked up a small number of times. V is TRBV15 and J is TRBJ1-2, with TRBD1 matching over 7 bases. V shed 0 bases, J shed 2 bases, and the junction held 6 bases outside the gene matches. The CDR3 extends over 16 amino acids. Germline CDR1 reads LNHNV; CDR2 reads YYDKDF (reference sequence). The CDR3: CATSRDVGRGNYGYTF. The CDR3 coding sequence is TGTGCCACCAGCAGAGATGTTGGCAGGGGGAACTATGGCTACACCTTC.

The J gene is TRBJ2-7, the V gene TRBV30; TRBD2 aligns across 10 bases. The CDR3 is 15 residues long. CDR1 is GTSNPN, CDR2 SVGIG, per germline (reference sequence). The junction had 8 bases not matched to a gene; V was cut back by 3 bases and J by 3 bases. The CDR3 reads CAWRAGLAGVYEQYF. CDR3 nucleotides: TGTGCCTGGAGGGCGGGGCTAGCGGGAGTCTACGAGCAGTACTTC.

This chain connects TRBV10-2 to TRBJ2-7; 9 nucleotides align to TRBD1. The germline V gene encodes CDR1 WSHSY and CDR2 SAAADI. J lost 2 bases, V lost 6 bases, and 5 bases had no gene match. The CDR3 covers 14 residues. The CDR3 here is CASRTRDRAYEQYF. CDR3 in DNA: TGCGCCAGCAGAACCCGGGACAGGGCCTACGAGCAGTACTTC.

V and J are TRBV28 and TRBJ2-5; tentative D call: TRBD2 (5 bases). V dropped 5 bases and J dropped 1 base, with 11 bases sitting between them. The CDR3 is 14 residues long. The germline CDR1 and CDR2 sequences are MDHEN and SYDVKM. The CDR3 DNA follows: TGTGCCAGCAGTATACTAGTTACCCAAGAGACCCAGTACTTC. It translates to CASSILVTQETQYF.

This clone occurred a few times. The chain joins TRBV29-1 to TRBJ2-2, with D possibly being TRBD1 (6 bases). Germline V gives CDR1 SQVTM, CDR2 ANQGSEA. The CDR3 is 14 amino acids. Trimming cost V 6 bases and J 2 bases, with 13 bases left between them. In DNA, the CDR3 is TGCAGCGTGGAGCGACAGGCCAACACCGGGGAGCTGTTTTTT. This codes for CSVERQANTGELFF.

The rearrangement uses TRBV18 and TRBJ2-2, with a tentative D call TRBD2 (5 bases). Germline values: CDR1 KGHSH, CDR2 LQKENI. The CDR3 consists of 16 residues. V was pared by 2 bases and J by 0 bases, with 10 bases between. DNA of the CDR3: TGTGCCAGCTCACCAACGAGGGCTGCGAACACCGGGGAGCTGTTTTTT. Residues: CASSPTRAANTGELFF.

In its sample, this clone was seen once. The V call is TRBV11-3, the J call TRBJ2-2; TRBD2 matches at 13 bases. The CDR3 covers 16 residues. Germline values: CDR1 SGHNT, CDR2 YENEEA. The V segment lost 4 bases and the J segment 5 bases; nucleotides outside the gene matches: 4. This CDR3 reads CASSSTSGRVTGELFF. CDR3 DNA: TGTGCCAGCAGCTCCACTAGCGGGAGGGTGACCGGGGAGCTGTTTTTT. The full variable domain, rest sourced from reference TRBV11-3 and TRBJ2-2, is EAGVVQSPRYKIIEKKQPVAFWCNPISGHNTLYWYLQNLGQGPELLIRYENEEAVDDSQLPKDRFSAERLKGVDSTLKIQPAELGDSAVYLCASSSTSGRVTGELFFGEGSRLTVL.

In this sample, this clone turned up a few times. The J gene is TRBJ2-3, the V gene TRBV28, with 10 positions matching TRBD1. This CDR3 contains 14 residues. The J segment lost 6 bases and the V segment lost 3 bases, leaving 3 bases of the junction unmatched. Germline lookup yields CDR1 MDHEN and CDR2 SYDVKM. This CDR3 is CASSLGQGRDTQYF. The CDR3 coding sequence is TGTGCCAGCAGTTTGGGACAGGGGCGGGATACGCAGTATTTT.

The rearrangement joins TRBV5-6 to TRBJ1-2, with 10 bases aligning to TRBD1. There are 14 residues in the CDR3. With 4 bases clipped from V and 7 bases from J, the junction kept 7 bases outside the gene matches. Germline values: CDR1 SGHDT, CDR2 YYEEEE. CDR3 nucleotide sequence: TGTGCCAGCAGCAACGACAGGGGGCGAGGTGGCTACACCTTC. Protein: CASSNDRGRGGYTF.

The chain links TRBV28 to TRBJ2-6, with D possibly being TRBD1 (7 bases). CDR3 length equals 16 residues. Between the trimmed V and J ends, which lost 3 bases and 0 bases, there was a span of 9 bases. The germline gives CDR1 MDHEN, CDR2 SYDVKM. In DNA form, the CDR3 reads TGTGCCAGCAGTTTTCAGGGGGGCTCTGGGGCCAACGTCCTGACTTTC. As protein: CASSFQGGSGANVLTF.

The rearrangement uses TRBV7-2 and TRBJ1-3; D is uncertain. The germline CDR1 and CDR2 sequences are SGHTA and FQGNSA. V lost 2 bases and J 0 bases, leaving 8 bases between the germline ends. The CDR3 has 15 residues. CDR3 nucleotides: TGTGCCAGCAGCTTAATCGCGGGCTCTGGAAACACCATATATTTT. Translated, it gives CASSLIAGSGNTIYF. Full variable domain (rest looked up from reference TRBV7-2 and TRBJ1-3): GAGVSQSPSNKVTEKGKDVELRCDPISGHTALYWYRQSLGQGLEFLIYFQGNSAPDKSGLPSDRFSAERTGGSVSTLTIQRTQQEDSAVYLCASSLIAGSGNTIYFGEGSWLTVV.

The chain carries TRBV2 and TRBJ2-1, with D possibly being TRBD1 (6 bases). The CDR3 spans 15 residues. Trimming took off 4 bases at V and 2 bases at J, with 12 bases between the two ends. Germline loops: CDR1 SNHLY, CDR2 FYNNEI. The CDR3 sequence: CASSGRWGPYNEQFF. Written as DNA, the CDR3 is TGTGCCAGCAGTGGCCGCTGGGGGCCCTACAATGAGCAGTTCTTC.